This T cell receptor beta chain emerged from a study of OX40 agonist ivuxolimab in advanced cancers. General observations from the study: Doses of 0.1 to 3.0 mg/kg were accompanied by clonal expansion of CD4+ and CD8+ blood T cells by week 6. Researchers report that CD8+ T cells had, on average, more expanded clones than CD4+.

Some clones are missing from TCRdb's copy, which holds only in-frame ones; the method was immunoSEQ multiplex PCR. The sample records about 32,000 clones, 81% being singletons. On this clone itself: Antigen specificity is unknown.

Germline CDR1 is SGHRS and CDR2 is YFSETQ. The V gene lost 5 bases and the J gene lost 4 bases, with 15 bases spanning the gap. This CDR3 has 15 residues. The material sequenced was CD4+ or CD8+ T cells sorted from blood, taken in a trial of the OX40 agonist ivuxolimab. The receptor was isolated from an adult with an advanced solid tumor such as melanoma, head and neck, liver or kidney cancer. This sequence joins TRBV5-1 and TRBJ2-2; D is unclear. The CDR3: CASRTRAVVTGELFF. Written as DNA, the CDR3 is TGCGCCAGCAGAACCCGGGCTGTCGTCACCGGGGAGCTGTTTTTT.